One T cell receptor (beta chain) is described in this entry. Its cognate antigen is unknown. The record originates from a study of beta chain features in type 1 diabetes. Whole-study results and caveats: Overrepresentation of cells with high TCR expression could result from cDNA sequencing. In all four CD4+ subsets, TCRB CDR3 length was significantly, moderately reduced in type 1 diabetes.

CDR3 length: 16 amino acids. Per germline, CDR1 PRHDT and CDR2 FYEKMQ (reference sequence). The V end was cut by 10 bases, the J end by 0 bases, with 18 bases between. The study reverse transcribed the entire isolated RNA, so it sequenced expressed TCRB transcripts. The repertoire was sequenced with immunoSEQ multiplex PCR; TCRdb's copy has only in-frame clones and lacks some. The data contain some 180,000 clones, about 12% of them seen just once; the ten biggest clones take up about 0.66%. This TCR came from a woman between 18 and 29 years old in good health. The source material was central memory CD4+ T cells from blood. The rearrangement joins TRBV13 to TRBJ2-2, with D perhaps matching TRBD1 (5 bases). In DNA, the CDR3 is TGTGCCATCATTCCTAAGGGGCAGACGAACACCGGGGAGCTGTTTTTT. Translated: CAIIPKGQTNTGELFF. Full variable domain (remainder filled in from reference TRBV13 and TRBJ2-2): AAGVIQSPRHLIKEKRETATLKCYPIPRHDTVYWYQQGPGQDPQFLISFYEKMQSDKGSIPDRFSAQQFSDYHSELNMSSLELGDSALYFCAIIPKGQTNTGELFFGEGSRLTVL.